Sequencing of this TCR beta chain was carried out in a study of vaccination and CD4 T cells after COVID-19. Study information: The study drew post-COVID samples a median around 100 days after diagnosis (range 35 to 161). The peptides that stimulated the cells were overlapping spike peptides from SARS-CoV-2, HCoV-NL63, HCoV-OC43 and HCoV-229E.

The CDR3 spans 15 residues. After removal of 2 bases from V and 1 base from J, the junction contained 4 bases not matched to a gene. Germline V gives CDR1 ENHRY, CDR2 SYGVKD. Study conclusions and caveats: Spike mono-reactive clones accounted for 304 of the 307 vaccine-specific clones found in convalescent patients.

CD4+ T cells that had been cultured provided DNA sequenced with the Oncomine TCR Beta short-read assay. From the PCR reads, TCRdb called clonotypes with MiXCR, one entry per CDR3 protein. The sample shows about 10,000 distinct CDR3 sequences, about two thirds of them seen only once. Treatment denoted: approximately 11-day PBMC culture with coronavirus spike peptide pools or control peptides (ViraFEST assay). Via ViraFEST, peptide pools expanded antigen-specific T cells before TCR sequencing. Turning to this clonotype: Its antigen is currently unknown.

Sequencing was carried out using CD4+ T cells from blood, cultured in vitro. The chain combines TRBV10-3 with TRBJ2-5, with 7 nucleotides matching TRBD2. The clonotype was recovered from a human donor who had recovered from COVID-19. CDR3 in amino acids: CAISEQASGQETQYF. The CDR3 DNA reads as TGTGCCATCAGTGAGCAGGCTAGCGGCCAAGAGACCCAGTACTTC.